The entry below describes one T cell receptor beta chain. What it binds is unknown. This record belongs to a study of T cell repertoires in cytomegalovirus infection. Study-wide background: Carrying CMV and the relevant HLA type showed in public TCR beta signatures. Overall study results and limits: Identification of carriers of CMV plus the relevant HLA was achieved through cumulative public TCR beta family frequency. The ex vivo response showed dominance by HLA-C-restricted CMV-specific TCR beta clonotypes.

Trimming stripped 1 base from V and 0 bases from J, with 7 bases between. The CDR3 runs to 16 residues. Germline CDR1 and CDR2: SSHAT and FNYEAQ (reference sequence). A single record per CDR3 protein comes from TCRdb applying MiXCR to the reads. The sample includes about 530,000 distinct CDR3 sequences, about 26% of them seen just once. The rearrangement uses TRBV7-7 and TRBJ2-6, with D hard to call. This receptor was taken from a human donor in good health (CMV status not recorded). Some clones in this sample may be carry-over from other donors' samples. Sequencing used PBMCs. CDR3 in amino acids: CASSLEAGSGANVLTF. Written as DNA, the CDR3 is TGTGCCAGCAGCTTAGAGGCCGGCTCTGGGGCCAACGTCCTGACTTTC.